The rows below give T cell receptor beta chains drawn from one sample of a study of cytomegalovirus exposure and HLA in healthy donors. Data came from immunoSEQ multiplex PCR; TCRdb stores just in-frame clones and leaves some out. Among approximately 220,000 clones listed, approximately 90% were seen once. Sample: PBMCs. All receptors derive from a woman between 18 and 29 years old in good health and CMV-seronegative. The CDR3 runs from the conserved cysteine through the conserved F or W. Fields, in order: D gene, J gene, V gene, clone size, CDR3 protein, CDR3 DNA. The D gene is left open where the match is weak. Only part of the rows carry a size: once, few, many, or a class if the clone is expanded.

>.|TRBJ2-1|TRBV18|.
CASSPNEVEQFF
TGTGCCAGCTCACCAAATGAGGTTGAGCAGTTCTTC
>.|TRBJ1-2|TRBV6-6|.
CASSYGGRAYGYTF
TGTGCCAGCAGTTACGGGGGCAGGGCCTATGGCTACACCTTC
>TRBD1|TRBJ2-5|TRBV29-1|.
CSVEDGTGGQETQYF
TGCAGCGTTGAAGATGGGACAGGGGGGCAAGAGACCCAGTACTTC
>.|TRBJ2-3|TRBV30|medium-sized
CAWSETGEIDTQYF
TGTGCCTGGAGTGAGACGGGAGAGATAGATACGCAGTATTTT
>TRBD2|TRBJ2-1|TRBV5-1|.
CASSPLAGAYNEQFF
TGCGCCAGCAGCCCACTAGCGGGAGCCTACAATGAGCAGTTCTTC
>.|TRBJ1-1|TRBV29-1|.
CSAVENTEAFF
TGCAGCGCGGTTGAAAACACTGAAGCTTTCTTT
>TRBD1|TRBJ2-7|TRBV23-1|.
CASSPPAGQGAVKSHEQYF
TGCGCCAGCAGTCCTCCCGCGGGACAGGGGGCGGTTAAATCCCACGAGCAGTACTTC
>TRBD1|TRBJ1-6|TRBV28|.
CASSFRGSSPLHF
TGTGCCAGCAGTTTCAGGGGGAGTTCACCCCTCCACTTT
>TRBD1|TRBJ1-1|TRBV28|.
CASRGGGQGDTEAFF
TGTGCCAGCAGAGGTGGGGGACAGGGGGACACTGAAGCTTTCTTT
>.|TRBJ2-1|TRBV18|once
CASSPLLRADYNEQFF
TGTGCCAGCTCACCACTTTTGAGGGCCGACTACAATGAGCAGTTCTTC
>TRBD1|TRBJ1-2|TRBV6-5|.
CASSSGGHGYGYTF
TGTGCCAGCAGTTCAGGGGGTCATGGCTATGGCTACACCTTC
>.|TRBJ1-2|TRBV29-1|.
CSVVAANYGYTF
TGCAGCGTTGTCGCAGCTAACTATGGCTACACCTTC
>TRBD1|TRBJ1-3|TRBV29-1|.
CSAPAQGASGNTIYF
TGCAGCGCGCCGGCTCAGGGGGCTAGTGGAAACACCATATATTTT
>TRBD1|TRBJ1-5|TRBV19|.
CASILTGKSRNQPQHF
TGTGCCAGTATCCTGACAGGGAAGTCTCGCAATCAGCCCCAGCATTTT
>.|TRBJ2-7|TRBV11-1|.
CASSLGEGYEQYF
TGTGCCAGCAGCTTAGGTGAGGGATACGAGCAGTACTTC
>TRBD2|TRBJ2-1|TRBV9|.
CASSVRPGTSGETSYNEQFF
TGTGCCAGCAGCGTCCGCCCCGGGACTAGCGGAGAAACCTCCTACAATGAGCAGTTCTTC
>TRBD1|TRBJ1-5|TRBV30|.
CAWSSTGAGQPQHF
TGTGCCTGGAGTTCGACAGGGGCCGGCCAGCCCCAGCATTTT
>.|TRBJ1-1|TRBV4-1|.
CASSRGTEAFF
TGCGCCAGCTCACGAGGAACTGAAGCTTTCTTT
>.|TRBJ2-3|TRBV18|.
CASSRRDSIPTDTQYF
TGTGCCAGCTCACGGAGGGACTCCATTCCCACAGATACGCAGTATTTT
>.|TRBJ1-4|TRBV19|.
CASSPHYVRQPATNEKLFF
TGTGCCAGTAGTCCACACTACGTTAGACAGCCTGCAACTAATGAAAAACTGTTTTTT
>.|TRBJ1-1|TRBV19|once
CASSWVRESEAFF
TGTGCCAGTAGTTGGGTACGGGAGTCTGAAGCTTTCTTT
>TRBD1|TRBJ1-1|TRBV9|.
CASSVSTGEVGTEAFF
TGTGCCAGCAGCGTGTCGACAGGGGAGGTCGGCACTGAAGCTTTCTTT
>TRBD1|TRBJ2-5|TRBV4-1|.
CASSDGDRDKETQYF
TGCGCCAGCAGCGACGGGGACAGGGACAAAGAGACCCAGTACTTC
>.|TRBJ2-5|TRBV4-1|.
CASSQSSSLNMDQYF
TGCGCCAGCAGCCAATCTAGCAGCCTGAATATGGACCAGTACTTC